This section outlines one T cell receptor beta chain sequence together with its context. What it binds is not known. The sample comes from a study of OX40 agonist ivuxolimab in advanced cancers. About the study: Prior therapy, whether anti-PD-1, anti-PD-L1 or anti-CTLA-4, was allowed, and roughly 40% had some. Findings and limits, study-wide: Also present in some nonresponders was a low level of normalized T-cell clonal expansion. The study observed clonal expansion of CD4+ and CD8+ blood T cells by week 6 at 0.1 to 3.0 mg/kg.

The cohort excluded patients with autoimmune disease history or systemic immunosuppression. Using immunoSEQ multiplex PCR, the repertoire was profiled, and TCRdb retains in-frame clones only, with some absent. The table lists about 67,000 clones, about 83% of them singletons. The source of this sequence is an adult with an advanced solid tumor such as melanoma, head and neck, liver or kidney cancer. This material consisted of CD4+ or CD8+ T cells sorted from blood, taken in a trial of the OX40 agonist ivuxolimab.

In nucleotides, the CDR3 is TGTGCCAGCAGAACAGGGAGTTCACCCCTCCACTTT. It translates to CASRTGSSPLHF. The rearrangement links TRBV28 to TRBJ1-6, with D perhaps matching TRBD1 (6 bases). V was clipped by 6 bases and J by 9 bases, with 9 bases between them. The CDR3 runs 12 residues. Germline loops: CDR1 MDHEN, CDR2 SYDVKM. Using reference TRBV28 and TRBJ1-6 for the parts outside the CDR3, the full variable domain is DVKVTQSSRYLVKRTGEKVFLECVQDMDHENMFWYRQDPGLGLRLIYFSYDVKMKEKGDIPEGYSVSREKKERFSLILESASTNQTSMYLCASRTGSSPLHFGNGTRLTVT.